Only a few counts were recorded for the clone carrying this T cell receptor (beta chain). The antigen remains undetermined. cDNA molecules carried unique molecular identifiers, and template switching added a universal primer site. In TCRdb, the 5' RACE reads were re-called with MiXCR into one record per CDR3 protein. The table lists a few hundred thousand distinct CDR3 sequences, about 8.9% of them singletons. This sample is part of a study of identical twins. The study's findings and limits: Cord blood beta clonotypes present at high abundance carried fewer insertions; no such pattern appeared in memory repertoires. For out-of-frame beta sequences, excess twin sharing was weaker.

This CDR3 is built from 15 residues. V was pared by 5 bases and J by 2 bases, with 9 bases of the junction left unmatched. Germline V gives CDR1 SEHNR, CDR2 FQNEAQ (reference sequence). The same sample was also used in a study of yellow fever vaccine responses in identical twins.

The TCR was taken from a young woman in good health. The chain joins TRBV7-9 to TRBJ2-7, with 7 bases matching TRBD1. Specimen: CD8+ T cells sorted from blood. The CDR3 is CASSRGTAVTYEQYF. CDR3 DNA: TGTGCCAGCAGCCGAGGGACAGCCGTTACCTACGAGCAGTACTTC.